This TCR beta chain was sequenced for a study of T cells in Graves' hyperthyroidism and ophthalmopathy. Amplified TCR beta CDR3 regions derived from RNA transcripts. Researchers ran a first-round RT-PCR on the TCR CDR3 using the HTBI primer set. TCRdb recomputed calls from the multiplex PCR reads with MiXCR, one row per CDR3 protein. This table has under 350,000 distinct CDR3 sequences, less than 30% appearing once. Hyperthyroidism, newly diagnosed and lasting under 2 months, affected patients aged 18 to 65. Diagnosing involved the use of clinical symptoms, serum thyroxine and TRAb, thyroid ultrasound and orbital computed tomography. Extraction of PBMCs used approximately 10 ml of fresh peripheral blood. The CDR3 consists of 16 residues. The germline CDR1 and CDR2 sequences are GTSNPN and SVGIG (reference sequence). V shed 1 base and J 3 bases; nucleotides not matched to a gene: 9. There are many counts of this clonotype.

V is TRBV30 and J is TRBJ1-5, with 7 bases aligning to TRBD1. Specimen: blood. This clonotype was obtained from a man aged 40-49 years with Graves' hyperthyroidism that later progressed to Graves' ophthalmopathy. The CDR3 coding sequence is TGTGCCTGGAGTGAAGAGGGGGCAATATCCAATCAGCCCCAGCATTTT. It codes for CAWSEEGAISNQPQHF. Using reference TRBV30 and TRBJ1-5 for the parts outside the CDR3, the full variable domain is SQTIHQWPATLVQPVGSPLSLECTVEGTSNPNLYWYRQAAGRGLQLLFYSVGIGQISSEVPQNLSASRPQDRQFILSSKKLLLSDSGFYLCAWSEEGAISNQPQHFGDGTRLSIL.